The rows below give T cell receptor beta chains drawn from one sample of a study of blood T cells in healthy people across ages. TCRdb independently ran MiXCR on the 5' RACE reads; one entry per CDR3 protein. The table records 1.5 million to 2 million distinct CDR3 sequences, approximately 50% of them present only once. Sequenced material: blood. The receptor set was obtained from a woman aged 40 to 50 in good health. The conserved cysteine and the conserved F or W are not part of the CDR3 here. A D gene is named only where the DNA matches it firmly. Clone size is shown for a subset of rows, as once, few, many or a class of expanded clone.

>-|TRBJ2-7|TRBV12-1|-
ASSFLLWGTGSSYEQY
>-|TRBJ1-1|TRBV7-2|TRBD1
ASSSDRFTEAF
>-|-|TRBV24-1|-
ATSDLQSAGEGGETQY
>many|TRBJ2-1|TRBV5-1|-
ASSSGTSSYNEQF
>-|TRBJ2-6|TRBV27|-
ASSPSGTLRSGANVLT
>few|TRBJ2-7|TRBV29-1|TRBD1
SVEAGGLYEQY
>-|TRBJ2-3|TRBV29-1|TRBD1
SVGTGGWADTQY
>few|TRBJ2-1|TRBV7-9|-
ASSSEYRDPRHNEQF
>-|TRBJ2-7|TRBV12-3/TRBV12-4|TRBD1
ASSLRNRGNYEQY
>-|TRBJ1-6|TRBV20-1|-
SARDPGRNNSPLH
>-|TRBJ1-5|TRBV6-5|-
ASSPLGNNQPQH
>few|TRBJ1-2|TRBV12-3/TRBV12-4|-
ASSLQGRESYT
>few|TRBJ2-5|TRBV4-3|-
ASSQGALTGTQY
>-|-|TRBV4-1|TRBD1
ASSHPTGYQETQF
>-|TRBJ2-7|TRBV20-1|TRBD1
SATGQGTYNEQY
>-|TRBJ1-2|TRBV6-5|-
ASSSVGRRAGYGYT